Listed below are T cell receptor beta chains from one sample, sequenced in a study of a mutant IDH1 vaccine in newly diagnosed glioma. Some clones are missing from TCRdb's copy, which holds only in-frame ones; the method was immunoSEQ multiplex PCR. The table has more than 25,000 clones, around three quarters seen once. No antigen has been identified for these receptors. The sequencing used PBMCs, collected from a glioma patient whose treatment included an IDH1 peptide vaccine. These receptors came from a woman younger than 45 with glioma. Some clones in this sample may be carry-over from other donors' samples. The CDR3 runs from the conserved cysteine through the conserved F or W. Fields, in order: D gene, V gene, J gene, clone size, CDR3 protein, CDR3 DNA. D genes are given only for firm matches. Rows may omit the clone size; those that give it use once, few, many or a size class.

d_gene: TRBD2; v_gene: TRBV9; j_gene: TRBJ2-7; abundance: -; CDR3aa: CASSVGPLAGGYEQYF; CDR3nt: TGTGCCAGCAGCGTAGGACCCTTAGCGGGAGGCTACGAGCAGTACTTC
d_gene: -; v_gene: TRBV18; j_gene: TRBJ2-3; abundance: once; CDR3aa: CASITSGYGVTDTQYF; CDR3nt: TGTGCCAGCATCACCTCCGGGTATGGGGTCACAGATACGCAGTATTTT
d_gene: -; v_gene: TRBV11-2; j_gene: TRBJ2-7; abundance: -; CDR3aa: CASSLSGRAYEQYF; CDR3nt: TGTGCCAGCAGCTTATCAGGTCGTGCCTACGAGCAGTACTTC
d_gene: -; v_gene: TRBV2; j_gene: TRBJ1-5; abundance: -; CDR3aa: CASSLDGYSNQPQHF; CDR3nt: TGTGCCAGCAGCCTCGACGGTTATAGCAATCAGCCCCAGCATTTT
d_gene: TRBD1; v_gene: TRBV4-2; j_gene: TRBJ1-2; abundance: -; CDR3aa: CASSQILRQGGTYGYTF; CDR3nt: TGTGCCAGCAGCCAAATCCTTAGACAGGGAGGGACCTATGGCTACACCTTC
d_gene: -; v_gene: TRBV19; j_gene: TRBJ1-1; abundance: -; CDR3aa: CASSIPGRGTEAFF; CDR3nt: TGTGCCAGTAGTATTCCCGGTAGGGGCACTGAAGCTTTCTTT
d_gene: TRBD2; v_gene: TRBV2; j_gene: TRBJ2-6; abundance: -; CDR3aa: CASWRGDGSFSGANVLTF; CDR3nt: TGTGCCAGCTGGCGGGGGGACGGGTCGTTCTCTGGGGCCAACGTCCTGACTTTC
d_gene: -; v_gene: TRBV28; j_gene: TRBJ2-7; abundance: -; CDR3aa: CASSSVGADEQYF; CDR3nt: TGTGCCAGCAGTTCCGTGGGGGCCGACGAGCAGTACTTC
d_gene: TRBD1; v_gene: TRBV28; j_gene: TRBJ2-7; abundance: -; CDR3aa: CASSEVKGAAYEQYF; CDR3nt: TGTGCCAGCAGTGAAGTTAAGGGGGCCGCCTACGAGCAGTACTTC
d_gene: -; v_gene: TRBV7-9; j_gene: TRBJ2-5; abundance: -; CDR3aa: CASRQGPYGETQYF; CDR3nt: TGTGCCAGCAGACAAGGGCCCTACGGGGAGACCCAGTACTTC
d_gene: TRBD1; v_gene: TRBV28; j_gene: TRBJ2-7; abundance: few; CDR3aa: CASRGQGDYEQYF; CDR3nt: TGTGCCAGCAGGGGACAGGGGGACTACGAGCAGTACTTC
d_gene: -; v_gene: TRBV7-9; j_gene: TRBJ2-7; abundance: -; CDR3aa: CASSPGFRGSHYEQYF; CDR3nt: TGTGCCAGCAGCCCCGGTTTCAGGGGCTCCCACTACGAGCAGTACTTC
d_gene: TRBD2; v_gene: TRBV4-2; j_gene: TRBJ2-4; abundance: -; CDR3aa: CASSQGTSGNAKNIQYF; CDR3nt: TGTGCCAGCAGCCAAGGGACTAGCGGGAATGCCAAAAACATTCAGTACTTC
d_gene: TRBD1; v_gene: TRBV30; j_gene: TRBJ1-1; abundance: few; CDR3aa: CAWNLGQGRTEAFF; CDR3nt: TGTGCCTGGAACCTGGGACAGGGAAGGACTGAAGCTTTCTTT
d_gene: -; v_gene: TRBV10-3; j_gene: TRBJ2-1; abundance: -; CDR3aa: CAIGRPANEQFF; CDR3nt: TGTGCCATCGGACGACCAGCCAATGAGCAGTTCTTC
d_gene: -; v_gene: TRBV7-9; j_gene: TRBJ1-1; abundance: -; CDR3aa: CASSPGLGGPGAEAFF; CDR3nt: TGTGCCAGCAGCCCGGGACTAGGAGGGCCGGGAGCTGAAGCTTTCTTT
d_gene: -; v_gene: TRBV6-1; j_gene: TRBJ2-7; abundance: few; CDR3aa: CASSHGAVYEQYF; CDR3nt: TGTGCCAGCAGTCACGGAGCGGTCTACGAGCAGTACTTC
d_gene: -; v_gene: TRBV4-2; j_gene: TRBJ2-2; abundance: -; CDR3aa: CASSQDEGGTGELFF; CDR3nt: TGTGCCAGCAGCCAAGACGAGGGGGGCACCGGGGAGCTGTTTTTT
d_gene: -; v_gene: TRBV30; j_gene: TRBJ2-3; abundance: -; CDR3aa: CAWTVGGRTDTQYF; CDR3nt: TGTGCCTGGACCGTGGGTGGGAGAACAGATACGCAGTATTTT
d_gene: -; v_gene: TRBV7-9; j_gene: TRBJ1-1; abundance: -; CDR3aa: CASSTWGRGLNTEAFF; CDR3nt: TGTGCCAGCAGCACTTGGGGGCGGGGGCTGAACACTGAAGCTTTCTTT
d_gene: -; v_gene: TRBV7-7; j_gene: TRBJ2-2; abundance: -; CDR3aa: CASSSPLPGRTGELFF; CDR3nt: TGTGCTAGCAGCTCCCCGCTCCCCGGGAGAACCGGGGAGCTGTTTTTT
d_gene: TRBD1; v_gene: TRBV30; j_gene: TRBJ1-2; abundance: once; CDR3aa: CAWSTGTVSNYGYTF; CDR3nt: TGTGCCTGGAGTACCGGGACAGTCTCAAACTATGGCTACACCTTC
d_gene: -; v_gene: TRBV14; j_gene: TRBJ2-7; abundance: -; CDR3aa: CASSPFDSPNYEQYF; CDR3nt: TGTGCCAGCAGCCCCTTCGACAGTCCCAACTACGAGCAGTACTTC
d_gene: TRBD1; v_gene: TRBV6-5; j_gene: TRBJ2-1; abundance: -; CDR3aa: CASMKGQGSYNEQFF; CDR3nt: TGTGCCAGCATGAAGGGACAGGGTTCCTACAATGAGCAGTTCTTC
d_gene: TRBD2; v_gene: TRBV7-2; j_gene: TRBJ2-7; abundance: -; CDR3aa: CASSFLGGKSYEQYF; CDR3nt: TGTGCCAGCAGCTTTTTGGGAGGGAAGAGCTACGAGCAGTACTTC
d_gene: TRBD2; v_gene: TRBV5-8; j_gene: TRBJ2-1; abundance: -; CDR3aa: CASSRAGEGNHFNEQFF; CDR3nt: TGTGCCAGCAGCCGGGCGGGGGAGGGGAACCATTTCAATGAGCAGTTCTTC
d_gene: TRBD2; v_gene: TRBV11-3; j_gene: TRBJ2-5; abundance: -; CDR3aa: CASSLGGWSREETQYF; CDR3nt: TGTGCCAGCAGCTTGGGGGGGTGGAGCCGAGAAGAGACCCAGTACTTC
d_gene: -; v_gene: TRBV10-2; j_gene: TRBJ2-7; abundance: -; CDR3aa: CASSPGLDYYEQYF; CDR3nt: TGCGCCAGCAGTCCGGGTCTCGATTACTACGAGCAGTACTTC
d_gene: -; v_gene: TRBV12-5; j_gene: TRBJ1-4; abundance: few; CDR3aa: CASGFFVSGKFHEKLFF; CDR3nt: TGTGCTAGTGGTTTCTTCGTGTCAGGGAAGTTTCATGAAAAACTGTTTTTT
d_gene: -; v_gene: TRBV6-4; j_gene: TRBJ2-7; abundance: -; CDR3aa: CASSDSGMAQGYEQYF; CDR3nt: TGTGCCAGCAGTGACTCGGGTATGGCCCAGGGGTACGAGCAGTACTTC
d_gene: -; v_gene: TRBV19; j_gene: TRBJ1-1; abundance: -; CDR3aa: CASSLLRTHGRMNTEAFF; CDR3nt: TGTGCCAGTAGTCTACTTCGGACGCACGGGCGTATGAACACTGAAGCTTTCTTT
d_gene: TRBD2; v_gene: TRBV29-1; j_gene: TRBJ2-7; abundance: -; CDR3aa: CSVVWVSSGRRDEQYF; CDR3nt: TGCAGCGTTGTATGGGTGTCTAGCGGGAGAAGAGACGAGCAGTACTTC
d_gene: TRBD1; v_gene: TRBV2; j_gene: TRBJ2-7; abundance: -; CDR3aa: CASSPGQTYEQYF; CDR3nt: TGTGCCAGCAGTCCGGGACAGACCTACGAGCAGTACTTC
d_gene: -; v_gene: TRBV6-5; j_gene: TRBJ2-4; abundance: once; CDR3aa: CASSWPVAKNIQYF; CDR3nt: TGTGCCAGCAGTTGGCCCGTAGCCAAAAACATTCAGTACTTC
d_gene: -; v_gene: TRBV27; j_gene: TRBJ1-1; abundance: -; CDR3aa: CASSFTGGLGTEAFF; CDR3nt: TGTGCCAGCAGTTTTACGGGGGGCCTTGGGACTGAAGCTTTCTTT
d_gene: -; v_gene: TRBV10-3; j_gene: TRBJ1-2; abundance: -; CDR3aa: CAISESGGGGALYGYTF; CDR3nt: TGTGCCATCAGTGAGTCCGGCGGGGGAGGGGCGTTATATGGCTACACCTTC
d_gene: -; v_gene: TRBV2; j_gene: TRBJ2-5; abundance: -; CDR3aa: CASSERNSQETQYF; CDR3nt: TGTGCCAGCAGTGAAAGGAACAGCCAAGAGACCCAGTACTTC
d_gene: TRBD2; v_gene: TRBV6-5; j_gene: TRBJ2-7; abundance: -; CDR3aa: CASSPPGLATYEQYF; CDR3nt: TGTGCCAGCAGTCCCCCGGGACTAGCGACCTACGAGCAGTACTTC
d_gene: -; v_gene: TRBV29-1; j_gene: TRBJ1-1; abundance: -; CDR3aa: CSVDRGAEAFF; CDR3nt: TGCAGCGTTGATCGGGGAGCTGAAGCTTTCTTT
d_gene: -; v_gene: TRBV11-2; j_gene: TRBJ2-7; abundance: -; CDR3aa: CASSPVGDMPYEQYF; CDR3nt: TGTGCCAGCAGCCCCGTCGGGGATATGCCTTACGAGCAGTACTTC
d_gene: -; v_gene: TRBV4-1; j_gene: TRBJ2-2; abundance: few; CDR3aa: CASSQDRRGRTGELFF; CDR3nt: TGCGCCAGCAGCCAAGATCGCAGGGGCCGGACCGGGGAGCTGTTTTTT
d_gene: TRBD2; v_gene: TRBV9; j_gene: TRBJ2-7; abundance: -; CDR3aa: CASSVATGTSGPSEQYF; CDR3nt: TGTGCCAGCAGCGTAGCTACGGGGACTAGCGGGCCTTCCGAGCAGTACTTC
d_gene: -; v_gene: TRBV10-3; j_gene: TRBJ2-7; abundance: -; CDR3aa: CAISEGNLSEQYF; CDR3nt: TGTGCCATCAGTGAGGGTAACCTGTCCGAGCAGTACTTC
d_gene: -; v_gene: TRBV18; j_gene: TRBJ1-2; abundance: few; CDR3aa: CASSPPANYGYTF; CDR3nt: TGTGCCAGCTCACCACCGGCTAACTATGGCTACACCTTC